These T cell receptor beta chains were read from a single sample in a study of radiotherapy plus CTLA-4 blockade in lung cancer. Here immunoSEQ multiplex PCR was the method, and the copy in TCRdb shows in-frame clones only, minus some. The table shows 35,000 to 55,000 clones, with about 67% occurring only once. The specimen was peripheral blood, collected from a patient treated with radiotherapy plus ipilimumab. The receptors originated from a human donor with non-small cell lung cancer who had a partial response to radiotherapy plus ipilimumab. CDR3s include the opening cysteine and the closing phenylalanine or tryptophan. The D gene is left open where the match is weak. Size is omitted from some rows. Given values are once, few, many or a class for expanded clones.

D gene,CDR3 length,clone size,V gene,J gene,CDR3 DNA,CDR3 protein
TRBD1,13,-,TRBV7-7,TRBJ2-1,TGTGCTAGCAGCGATCGGGACAGGGGCCAGCAGTTCTTC,CASSDRDRGQQFF
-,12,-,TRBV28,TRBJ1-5,TGTGCCAGCAGCCGGACAGTCCGGGCCCAGCATTTT,CASSRTVRAQHF
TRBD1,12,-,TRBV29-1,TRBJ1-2,TGCAGCGTCGTCCGGGACAGCTGGGGCTACACCTTC,CSVVRDSWGYTF
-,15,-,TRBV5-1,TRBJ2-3,TGCGCCAGCAGCTTGGGCCTTCGGGGGGACAATACGCAGTATTTT,CASSLGLRGDNTQYF
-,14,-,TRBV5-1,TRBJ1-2,TGCGCCAGCAGCTTGACGGGGAAGGAGGGGGGCTACACCTTC,CASSLTGKEGGYTF
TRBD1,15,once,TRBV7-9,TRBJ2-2,TGTGCCAGCAGCTTAACCGGACAGGGGACCGGGGAGCTGTTTTTT,CASSLTGQGTGELFF
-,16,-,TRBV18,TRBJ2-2,TGTGCCAGCTCACCAGTGGACACTCGGAACACCGGGGAGCTGTTTTTT,CASSPVDTRNTGELFF
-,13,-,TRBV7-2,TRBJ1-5,TGTGCCAGCAGCTCTAGCCGAAGTCAGCCCCAGCATTTT,CASSSSRSQPQHF
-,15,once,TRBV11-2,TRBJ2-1,TGTGCCAGCAGTCCACTAGTAGGTACCTACAATGAGCAGTTCTTC,CASSPLVGTYNEQFF
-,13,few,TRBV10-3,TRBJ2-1,TGTGCCATCAGCGAGTCTCCTCTCGAGGAGCAGTTCTTC,CAISESPLEEQFF
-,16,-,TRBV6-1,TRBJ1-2,TGTGCCAGCAGTGAATGGAACAGGCAGCCCTCCCATGGCTACACCTTC,CASSEWNRQPSHGYTF
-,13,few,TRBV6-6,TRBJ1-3,TGTGCCAGCATTCCAGGTACTGGAAACACCATATATTTT,CASIPGTGNTIYF
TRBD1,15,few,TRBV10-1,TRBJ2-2,TGCGCCAGCAGTCAGGACAGGGGGCCCACCGGGGAGCTGTTTTTT,CASSQDRGPTGELFF
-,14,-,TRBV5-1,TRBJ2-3,TGCGCCAGCAGCTTTCAGGGACACACAGATACGCAGTATTTT,CASSFQGHTDTQYF
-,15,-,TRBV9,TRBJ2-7,TGTGCCAGCAGCGTAGGAGCTGAGCCCACCCACCGGCAGTACTTC,CASSVGAEPTHRQYF
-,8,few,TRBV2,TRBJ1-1,TGTGCCAGCCGGGGAACTTTCTTT,CASRGTFF
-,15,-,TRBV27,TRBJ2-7,TGTGCCAGCAGTTTAGGAGGGACGGATCCCTACGAGCAGTACTTC,CASSLGGTDPYEQYF
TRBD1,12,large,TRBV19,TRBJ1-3,TGTGCCAGTAGTATCGTGGACAGGCCCCAATTTTTT,CASSIVDRPQFF
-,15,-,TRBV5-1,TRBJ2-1,TGCGCCAGCAGCTTGGTAGCGGCCTCCTACAATGAGCAGTTCTTC,CASSLVAASYNEQFF
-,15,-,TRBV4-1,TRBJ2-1,TGCGCCAGCAGCCTTAGCGTCCCTTCCTACAATGAGCAGTTCTTC,CASSLSVPSYNEQFF
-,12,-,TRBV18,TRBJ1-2,TGTGCCAGCTCCCCCTCGAGGGATGGCTACACCTTC,CASSPSRDGYTF
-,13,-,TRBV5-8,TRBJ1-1,TGTGCCAGCAGCCTGGACACGTTCACTGAAGCTTTCTTT,CASSLDTFTEAFF
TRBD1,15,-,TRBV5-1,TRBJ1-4,TGCGCCAGCAGCCACTCATCAGGGGGAAGGGAAAAACTGTTTTTT,CASSHSSGGREKLFF
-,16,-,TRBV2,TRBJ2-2,TGTGCCAGCAGCGGTCAAGGGACTCAAGTGGCCGGGGAGCTGTTTTTT,CASSGQGTQVAGELFF
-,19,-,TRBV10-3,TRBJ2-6,TGTGCCATCAGTGAGCCCCGGGGTGACATCCTCTCTGGGGCCAACGTCCTGACTTTC,CAISEPRGDILSGANVLTF
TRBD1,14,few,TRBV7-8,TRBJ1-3,TGTGCCAGCAGCATCGGGACAGCTGGAAACACCATATATTTT,CASSIGTAGNTIYF
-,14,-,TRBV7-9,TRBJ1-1,TGTGCCAGCAGCTTAGAATCAACGGGGTATGGGGCTTTCTTT,CASSLESTGYGAFF
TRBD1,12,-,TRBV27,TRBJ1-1,TGTGCCAGCAGTTTCAGGGGGACTGAAGCTTTCTTT,CASSFRGTEAFF
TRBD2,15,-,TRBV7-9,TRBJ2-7,TGTGCCAGCAGCTTATGGGGCGGGAGTCACTACGAGCAGTACTTC,CASSLWGGSHYEQYF
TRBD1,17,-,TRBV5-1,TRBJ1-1,TGCGCCAGCAGCTTGGGACAAGCAGGGGGACTGGTCACTGAAGCTTTCTTT,CASSLGQAGGLVTEAFF
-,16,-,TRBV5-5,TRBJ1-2,TGTGCCAGCAGCTTCAGTTTTGGGGACTATGGCCCCAGCTACACCTTC,CASSFSFGDYGPSYTF
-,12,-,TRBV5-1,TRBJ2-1,TGCGCCAGCAGCTTGGAAAACGAGCGGCAGTTCTTC,CASSLENERQFF
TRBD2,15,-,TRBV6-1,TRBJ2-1,TGTGCCAGCAGTATCAGCGGGGGGGAGGGCAGCGAGCAGTTCTTC,CASSISGGEGSEQFF
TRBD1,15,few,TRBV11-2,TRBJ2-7,TGTGCCAGCAGCTTCCGGGACAGGGGCTTATACGAGCAGTACTTC,CASSFRDRGLYEQYF
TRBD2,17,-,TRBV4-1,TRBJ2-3,TGCGCCAGCAGCCAAGAATGGGGACTAGCGGGGACAGATACGCAGTATTTT,CASSQEWGLAGTDTQYF
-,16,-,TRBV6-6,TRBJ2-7,TGTGCCAGCAGTTACTCAGGGTCAGGCGGCGGGTACGAGCAGTACTTC,CASSYSGSGGGYEQYF
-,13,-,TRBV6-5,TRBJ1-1,TGTGCCAGCAGTTATCCGGGGTACACTGAAGCTTTCTTT,CASSYPGYTEAFF
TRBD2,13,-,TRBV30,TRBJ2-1,TGTGCCTGGACACTAGCGGGAGGGTATGAGCAGTTCTTC,CAWTLAGGYEQFF
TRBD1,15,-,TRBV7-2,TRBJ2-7,TGTGCCAGCAGCTCCGCTCAGGGGGCCCCCTACGAGCAGTACTTC,CASSSAQGAPYEQYF
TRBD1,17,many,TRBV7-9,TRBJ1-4,TGTGCCAGCAGCTCTCGGACAGGGGACGGGTCCAGTGAAAAACTGTTTTTT,CASSSRTGDGSSEKLFF
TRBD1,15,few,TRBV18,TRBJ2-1,TGTGCCAGCTCACCAAGCAGGGGGCGTAGGAATGAGCAGTTCTTC,CASSPSRGRRNEQFF
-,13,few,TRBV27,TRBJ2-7,TGTGCCAGCGGCTTTTCTAGCGATTTCGAGCAGTACTTC,CASGFSSDFEQYF
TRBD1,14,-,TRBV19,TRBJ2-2,TGTGCCACCAGGACAGGAGACATCTCCGGGGAGCTGTTTTTT,CATRTGDISGELFF
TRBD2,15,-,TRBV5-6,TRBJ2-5,TGTGCCAGCAGCACCGGACTAGCGCCACAAGAGACCCAGTACTTC,CASSTGLAPQETQYF
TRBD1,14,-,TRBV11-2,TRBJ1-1,TGTGCCAGCAGCTACGTCTCAGGGGGCGGAGGAGCTTTCTTT,CASSYVSGGGGAFF
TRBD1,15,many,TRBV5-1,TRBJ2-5,TGCGCCAGCAGCTTGGCCGGGACAGGGAGCGAGACCCAGTACTTC,CASSLAGTGSETQYF
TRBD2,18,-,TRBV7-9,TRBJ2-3,TGTGCCAGCAGCAAGGGACTAGCGGGGGGGCGTAGTGTGGATACGCAGTATTTT,CASSKGLAGGRSVDTQYF
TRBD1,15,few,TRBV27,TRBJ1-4,TGTGCCAGCAGGCCACAACAGGGGGCTATCGAAAAACTGTTTTTT,CASRPQQGAIEKLFF
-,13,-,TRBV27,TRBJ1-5,TGTGCCAGCAGTGACAACACAGAAAAACCCCAGCATTTT,CASSDNTEKPQHF
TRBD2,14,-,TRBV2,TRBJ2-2,TGTGCCAGCAGTTTTAGCGGGAGGGACGGGGAGCTGTTTTTT,CASSFSGRDGELFF
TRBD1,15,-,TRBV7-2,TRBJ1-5,TGTGCCAGCAGCTCCGGGACAGGGTTGAGTCAGCCCCAGCATTTT,CASSSGTGLSQPQHF
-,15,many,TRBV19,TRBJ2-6,TGTGCCAGTAGTATCACGGGGTCTGGGGCCAACGTCCTGACTTTC,CASSITGSGANVLTF
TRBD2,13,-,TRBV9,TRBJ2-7,TGTGCCAGCTCGGGAGGGGGTCCCTACGAGCAGTACTTC,CASSGGGPYEQYF
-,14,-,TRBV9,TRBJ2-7,TGTGCCAGCAGCTCGCTGGGGGGTGCCTACGAGCAGTACTTC,CASSSLGGAYEQYF
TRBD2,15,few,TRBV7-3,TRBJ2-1,TGTGCCAGCAGCTACACTAGCGGGAATCACTATGAGCAGTTCTTC,CASSYTSGNHYEQFF